The next 17 T cell receptor beta chains were all read from a single sample in a study of Tregs in tolerant kidney transplant recipients. Data came from immunoSEQ multiplex PCR; TCRdb stores just in-frame clones and leaves some out. The sample holds about 4,900 clones, about 39% seen once. The antigens these receptors bind are not known. Sequencing used CD8+ T cells from blood cultured with allogeneic cells. The receptor source for this set is a human donor in good health.

Concerning this clone: A much larger clone differs from this one at a single base, so this may be a read error. The DNA of the CDR3 is TGCGCCAGCAGCTTGTTGTTCGGGGGCGGACAGGGACTTTCCGGGGAGCTGTTTTTT. It yields the protein CASSLLFGGGQGLSGELFF. The chain links TRBV5-1 to TRBJ2-2; 8 nucleotides line up with TRBD1. Germline lookup yields CDR1 SGHRS and CDR2 YFSETQ. This CDR3 is built from 19 residues. With 1 base clipped from V and 6 bases from J, the junction kept 17 bases outside the gene matches.

V is TRBV27 and J is TRBJ2-7; either TRBD1 or TRBD2 may supply D (6 bases each). This CDR3 is 13 amino acids long. Germline CDR1 is MNHEY and CDR2 is SMNVEV (reference sequence). Trimming took 6 bases from V and 7 from J, leaving 16 bases between them. CDR3 region: CASSGGPYVEQYF. CDR3 DNA: TGTGCCAGCAGCGGGGGCCCCTACGTGGAGCAGTACTTC.

The chain links TRBV11-2 to TRBJ2-7, with D maybe TRBD1 (6 bases). The CDR3 is made up of 17 amino acids. CDR1 is SGHAT, CDR2 FQNNGV, per germline. Trimming removed 1 base at V and 3 bases at J, with 19 bases between. The CDR3 protein is CASSLGTGTSLYYEQYF. CDR3 nucleotides: TGTGCCAGCAGCTTAGGGACCGGGACATCGCTCTACTACGAGCAGTACTTC.

A word on this clone: A far bigger clonotype differs at one base, so this is likely a read error. The rearrangement uses TRBV9 and TRBJ2-7; tentative D call: TRBD2 (5 bases). Trimming stripped 4 bases from V and 2 bases from J, with 16 bases between. The CDR3 spans 15 residues. In germline, CDR1 is SGDLS, CDR2 YYNGEE. CDR3 residues: CASSQDTLEPYEQYF. The CDR3, as DNA: TGTGCCAGCAGCCAAGATACACTAGAACCCTACGAGCAGTACTTC. Full variable domain (missing parts from reference TRBV9 and TRBJ2-7): DSGVTQTPKHLITATGQRVTLRCSPRSGDLSVYWYQQSLDQGLQFLIQYYNGEERAKGNILERFSAQQFPDLHSELNLSSLELGDSALYFCASSQDTLEPYEQYFGPGTRLTVT.

This clone is labeled medium-sized. This rearrangement joins TRBV27 to TRBJ2-7; D is possibly TRBD1 (7 bases). CDR3 length equals 13 residues. In germline, CDR1 is MNHEY, CDR2 SMNVEV (reference sequence). V was pared by 6 bases and J by 3 bases, with 12 bases between. CDR3 DNA: TGTGCCAGCAGCGGAGGGGACAGCTACGAGCAGTACTTC. Residues: CASSGGDSYEQYF.

Within the sample, this clone is medium-sized. Here the CDR3 reads CAWNGGEVGYTF. The CDR3, as DNA: TGTGCCTGGAATGGGGGAGAGGTTGGCTACACCTTC. The chain links TRBV30 to TRBJ1-2; D might be TRBD1 (5 bases). Trimming took off 4 bases at V and 7 bases at J, with 13 bases between the two ends. CDR1 and CDR2 (germline): GTSNPN, SVGIG (reference sequence). The length of the CDR3 is 12 residues. Complete variable domain (other parts from reference TRBV30 and TRBJ1-2): SQTIHQWPATLVQPVGSPLSLECTVEGTSNPNLYWYRQAAGRGLQLLFYSVGIGQISSEVPQNLSASRPQDRQFILSSKKLLLSDSGFYLCAWNGGEVGYTFGSGTRLTVV.

This clone came up a few times. The rearrangement uses TRBV10-3 and TRBJ2-1; 7 nucleotides agree with TRBD1. The germline gives CDR1 ENHRY, CDR2 SYGVKD. J lost 3 bases, V lost 6 bases, and 11 bases had no gene match. This CDR3 spans 16 amino acids. As DNA, the CDR3 is TGTGCCATCAGGCCCCAGGGGGTTAAGGACTACAATGAGCAGTTCTTC. This codes for CAIRPQGVKDYNEQFF.

The rearrangement joins TRBV27 to TRBJ2-7; 8 bases are shared with TRBD1. Losses at the gene ends were 3 bases for V and 3 bases for J; bases not matched to a gene: 7. The germline CDR1 and CDR2 sequences are MNHEY and SMNVEV (reference sequence). This CDR3 contains 15 residues. CDR3 region: CASSFDRGNLYEQYF. CDR3 DNA sequence: TGTGCCAGCAGTTTTGACAGGGGTAATCTCTACGAGCAGTACTTC.

This rearrangement joins TRBV18 to TRBJ1-1; D is undetermined. The CDR3 totals 14 residues. Germline V gene sequence: CDR1 KGHSH, CDR2 LQKENI. V lost 6 bases and J lost 0, with 11 bases in between. The CDR3 loop reads CASSPAVVNTEAFF. CDR3 coding DNA: TGTGCCAGCTCCCCCGCGGTTGTGAACACTGAAGCTTTCTTT. The full variable domain, completed using reference TRBV18 and TRBJ1-1, is NAGVMQNPRHLVRRRGQEARLRCSPMKGHSHVYWYRQLPEEGLKFMVYLQKENIIDESGMPKERFSAEFPKEGPSILRIQQVVRGDSAAYFCASSPAVVNTEAFFGQGTRLTVV.

V and J are TRBV11-2 and TRBJ2-7, with D unclear. The CDR3 contains 13 residues. Germline assignment: CDR1 SGHAT and CDR2 FQNNGV. V was trimmed by 1 base and J by 1 base, leaving 5 bases between them. The CDR3 here is CASSLALSYEQYF. The CDR3 DNA reads TGTGCCAGCAGCTTAGCACTTTCCTACGAGCAGTACTTC. The entire variable domain, with the rest obtained from reference TRBV11-2 and TRBJ2-7, is as follows: EAGVAQSPRYKIIEKRQSVAFWCNPISGHATLYWYQQILGQGPKLLIQFQNNGVVDDSQLPKDRFSAERLKGVDSTLKIQPAKLEDSAVYLCASSLALSYEQYFGPGTRLTVT.

The chain joins TRBV27 to TRBJ1-1; D not certain. CDR3 length: 15 residues. Germline V gene sequence: CDR1 MNHEY, CDR2 SMNVEV (reference sequence). V was pared by 5 bases and J by 0 bases, with 13 bases between. CDR3 sequence reads: CASSPGITMNTEAFF. The CDR3 DNA reads as TGTGCCAGCAGTCCGGGGATTACAATGAACACTGAAGCTTTCTTT.

In this sample, this clone is medium-sized. V usage is TRBV4-3 and J usage is TRBJ2-7; unclear D gene. This CDR3 is built from 17 residues. The germline V gene has CDR1 LGHNA and CDR2 YSLEER. The germline V and J ends were trimmed by 0 bases and 4 bases, with 19 bases remaining between them. CDR3: CASSQDDVSGGEYEQYF. CDR3 nucleotide sequence: TGCGCCAGCAGCCAAGACGACGTAAGTGGCGGAGAATACGAGCAGTACTTC.

The CDR3 reads CAWSYLGYEQFF. The CDR3 bases are TGTGCCTGGAGTTATCTAGGCTATGAGCAGTTCTTC. The rearrangement joins TRBV30 to TRBJ2-1; D uncertain. The CDR3 loop spans 12 amino acids. Germline CDR1 and CDR2: GTSNPN and SVGIG (reference sequence). V was trimmed by 2 bases and J by 8 bases, leaving 10 bases between them.

This clone was observed at least ten times. V gene TRBV7-2 combines with J gene TRBJ1-1; a weak D match, TRBD1 (5 bases). The CDR3 loop spans 17 amino acids. Trimming took off 3 bases at V and 0 bases at J, with 17 bases between the two ends. The V gene's germline CDR1 is SGHTA and CDR2 FQGNSA. The CDR3 nucleotides are TGTGCCAGCAGCTTTTCGGGGGTTGTGAGAATGAACACTGAAGCTTTCTTT. This translates into CASSFSGVVRMNTEAFF. Full variable domain (rest looked up from reference TRBV7-2 and TRBJ1-1): GAGVSQSPSNKVTEKGKDVELRCDPISGHTALYWYRQSLGQGLEFLIYFQGNSAPDKSGLPSDRFSAERTGGSVSTLTIQRTQQEDSAVYLCASSFSGVVRMNTEAFFGQGTRLTVV.

In this sample, this clone is medium-sized. The J gene is TRBJ1-2, the V gene TRBV5-1; TRBD1 matches at 9 bases. Germline values: CDR1 SGHRS, CDR2 YFSETQ. This CDR3 is built from 14 residues. After removal of 2 bases from V and 6 bases from J, the junction contained 5 bases not matched to a gene. Here the CDR3 reads CASSFSTGGNGYTF. CDR3 nucleotide sequence: TGCGCCAGCAGCTTTTCAACAGGGGGCAATGGCTACACCTTC. The whole variable domain, remainder taken from reference TRBV5-1 and TRBJ1-2, is KAGVTQTPRYLIKTRGQQVTLSCSPISGHRSVSWYQQTPGQGLQFLFEYFSETQRNKGNFPGRFSGRQFSNSRSEMNVSTLELGDSALYLCASSFSTGGNGYTFGSGTRLTVV.

As concerns this clone: A far more abundant clone sits one base away, making this likely a read error. For the CDR3, the DNA is TGTGCCAGCAGTGGGAAACTAGCGGGGTGCTCCTACGAGCAGTACTTC. Amino acids: CASSGKLAGCSYEQYF. The genes are TRBV2 and TRBJ2-7, with TRBD2 identical over 10 bases. Trimming cost V 4 bases and J 0 bases; bases outside gene matches: 6. CDR1 is SNHLY, CDR2 FYNNEI, per germline. The CDR3 loop spans 16 amino acids. The full variable domain, its missing parts supplied by reference TRBV2 and TRBJ2-7, is EPEVTQTPSHQVTQMGQEVILRCVPISNHLYFYWYRQILGQKVEFLVSFYNNEISEKSEIFDDQFSVERPDGSNFTLKIRSTKLEDSAMYFCASSGKLAGCSYEQYFGPGTRLTVT.

In its sample, this clone was seen once. This chain joins TRBV28 and TRBJ1-4; D gene ambiguous. V lost 1 base, J lost 4 bases, and 7 bases lay in between. CDR1 MDHEN and CDR2 SYDVKM come from the germline V gene. This CDR3 is 14 amino acids long. CDR3 sequence (DNA): TGTGCCAGCAGTTTATCCCCAATTAATGAAAAACTGTTTTTT. It codes for CASSLSPINEKLFF.